This record concerns one T cell receptor beta chain sequence. The antigen it binds to is not known. Per-nucleotide qualities are absent, and no much larger clonotype sits a single base away. The sample originates from a study of shared clonotypes between healthy human individuals (dated by TCRdb to 2020 to 2022). With respect to the entire study: The cohort included three men and two women between 18 and 49 years of age. For each donor, three plates each were used for CD4 naive and CD4 memory, two plates were used for CD8 naive, and one plate was used for CD8 memory. Blood TCR repertoires of about 5 healthy adults were deeply sequenced to estimate repertoire size and the extent of clonotype sharing between individuals. To increase sequencing depth and limit assay-specific biases, different laboratories used diverse techniques to prepare libraries and sequence TCR repertoires. Per donor, leukapheresis produced somewhere between about 0.9 and 9 billion PBMCs.

The donors were healthy, HIV-negative adults with no recently reported acute infections or vaccinations. Every donor was a Caucasian adult living in Nashville, Tennessee, USA. CD4+ T cells were enriched through magnetic negative selection, after which naive cells were positively selected on CD45RA and the remaining negative fraction served as the memory subset. Blood was obtained by leukapheresis, after which PBMCs were separated by Ficoll-Histopaque density gradient centrifugation and cryopreserved in liquid nitrogen vapor phase. Purity and quantity of every magnetically sorted T cell population were checked by analytical flow cytometry. Each sorted fraction had its genomic DNA isolated and then quantified by UV absorbance on a Nanodrop 2000c. Broad study findings and their caveats: Naive subsets generally had larger estimated clonotype richness than memory subsets. Sampling was restricted to blood, and TCR repertoires in tissues likely differ from the TCR repertoires found in blood. Compared with non-shared clonotypes, clonotypes shared by all four sorted-subset donors had higher generation probabilities. Pairwise subsampling led to the expectation that sequencing depth would affect the degree of clonotype sharing among donors. Because the study included a small number of donors, the genetic and exposure-history diversity represented was limited. Incomplete sequencing was indicated by rarefaction of sorted-subset datasets, despite the large sequencing depth. Sharing across a handful of donors was observed for approximately 5% of naive CD4, over 3% of naive CD8, 2% to 2.5% of memory CD4, and approximately 0.41% of memory CD8 clonotypes.

Using the deep immunoSEQ assay, TCR CDR3 regions were amplified from genomic DNA by multiplex PCR. Genomic DNA extracted from each cell subset was distributed evenly over all wells of several immunoSEQ 96-well plates, and each plate served as one replicate. Each replicate PCR for sorted subsets received about 200 ng genomic DNA, equal to roughly 30,000 T cell genomes. Purified libraries were measured with a Qubit 3.0 fluorometer, size-checked on a Bioanalyzer 2100, and measured again with the KAPA Library Quantification kit. Every immunoSEQ 96-well plate was sequenced on a separate single-read 150-cycle Illumina NextSeq 550 flow cell. The original methods were these. Because only junctional sequences without quality scores were contained in the immunoSEQ output, filtering matching that applied to full-length reads could not be performed. Sequences were annotated with PyIR, a Python wrapper for IgBLAST v1.9, using IMGT germline references to assign V/J genes and CDR3. Reads were filtered out if the reads had weak V/J assignments (E-value above 1e-6), no CDR3, stop codons, out-of-frame junctions, or ambiguous translated residues. V3J clonotypes were defined by identical inferred V gene, J gene, and CDR3 amino acid sequence. To compute the percentage overlap between repertoires, the number of shared unique clonotypes was divided by the size of the smaller repertoire. Three approaches were used to assess repertoire richness: RTK rarefaction, the Chao1 estimator, and Recon v2.1 estimates of unobserved clonotypes. For all TCRbeta clonotypes obtained by the gDNA method from a few donors, generation probabilities were computed with OLGA. TCRdb obtained this table from immuneACCESS and retained in-frame rearrangements with V and J assigned. These tables miss some clones; where compared with another copy, unresolved V genes account for less than half of the shortfall, and the remainder is unexplained. That table supplies the V and J calls and clone size; D and trimming were determined from the DNA. The table for this sample lists about 600,000 clones; approximately 97% of them were counted only once. The ten biggest clones cover around 0.06% of the sample.

V drops 5 bases and J drops 6 bases, leaving 11 bases in between. The CDR3 goes from the cysteine to the phenylalanine over 12 residues. The CDR3 DNA has 36 bases and is translated from base 1. The germline V gene yields SGHTA for CDR1 and FQGTGA for CDR2. The sequence is built from TRBV7-3 and TRBJ2-7, with the D gene uncertain. The receptor was isolated from a woman under 40 in good health. Input material: naive CD4+ T cells sorted from blood. The cell subset or site tag for this specimen amounts to: CD45RA+ positively selected. The bases read TGTGCCAGCAGCCCAGGAGTAGTCGAGCAGTACTTC. The encoded protein is CASSPGVVEQYF.